This T cell receptor beta chain appears in the sequencing data of a study of cytomegalovirus exposure and HLA in healthy donors. About the study: A prior analysis found fewer than 120 million unique TCR beta sequences from roughly 180 million T cells. Regarding the study as a whole: Later analysis identified 16,000 or so TCR beta sequences associated with HLA alleles, using a false discovery rate threshold of 0.05. Across all donors, roughly uniform sequencing depth was an assumption of the presence/absence analyses.

To note about this clone: Its antigen is not known.

Looked up from germline, CDR1 is LGHNA and CDR2 is YNFKEQ. V dropped 0 bases and J dropped 7 bases, with 9 bases sitting between them. There are 14 residues in the CDR3. 60 Vbeta and 13 Jbeta primers were used in PCR. Clones were sequenced by immunoSEQ multiplex PCR, and TCRdb holds only the in-frame ones, with some missing. Of tens of thousands of clones in the sample, about nine tenths were seen once. The material sequenced was PBMCs. V usage is TRBV4-2 and J usage is TRBJ2-2; D uncertain. This TCR came from a woman aged 40 to 55 in good health and CMV-seropositive. This CDR3 is CASSQDFQNGELFF. The CDR3 bases are TGTGCCAGCAGCCAAGATTTCCAGAACGGGGAGCTGTTTTTT.